These 26 T cell receptor beta chains were all obtained from the same sample, sequenced in a study of blood T cells in healthy people across ages. PCR was performed a second time for about 7 to 12 cycles using a sample-barcoded 5' primer and a J-beta primer mix. Using its own MiXCR run on the 5' RACE reads, TCRdb lists one record per CDR3 protein. The sample lists 1,300,000 or so distinct CDR3 sequences; approximately 59% were seen once. Sequenced sample: blood. The receptors derive from a man younger than 35 in good health.

J is TRBJ1-5 and V is TRBV20-1; D gene unclear. Germline-derived CDR1 and CDR2 are DFQATT and SNEGSKA (reference sequence). Trimming took 0 bases from V and 12 from J, leaving 12 bases between them. The CDR3 totals 12 residues. CDR3: CSARDLLGFQHF. The CDR3 coding sequence is TGCAGTGCTAGAGATCTCCTAGGTTTCCAGCATTTT.

The chain joins TRBV20-1 to TRBJ1-2; D perhaps matches TRBD1 (5 bases). CDR1 and CDR2 (germline): DFQATT, SNEGSKA (reference sequence). Trimming cost V 6 bases and J 0 bases, with 11 bases left between them. CDR3 size: 13 residues. The CDR3 sequence: CSATGAANYGYTF. The CDR3 DNA is TGCAGTGCCACTGGGGCAGCTAACTATGGCTACACCTTC.

This clonotype was picked up one time. The chain has TRBV21-1 and TRBJ1-1. TRBV21-1 is deemed a pseudogene. This CDR3 is built from 14 residues. CDR3 in amino acids: CASKQGPTNTEAFF. CDR3 sequence (DNA): TGTGCCAGCAAGCAAGGCCCTACGAACACTGAAGCTTTCTTT.

This clonotype has just a few counts. The chain uses TRBV7-9 and TRBJ2-5; D is perhaps TRBD1 or TRBD2 (6 bases each). In germline, CDR1 is SEHNR, CDR2 FQNEAQ (reference sequence). V lost 2 bases to trimming and J lost 5 bases, with 12 bases between them. CDR3 length: 14 residues. This chain's CDR3 is CASSLYGGRETQYF. CDR3 sequence (DNA): TGTGCCAGCAGCTTATACGGGGGCAGGGAGACCCAGTACTTC.

This clonotype appeared once. The gene calls are TRBV10-3 and TRBJ2-3; D possibly matches TRBD1 or TRBD2 (6 bases each). Germline CDR1 is ENHRY and CDR2 is SYGVKD. The CDR3 runs 15 residues. Trimming took 2 bases from V and 2 from J, leaving 11 bases between them. CDR3 amino acids: CAISERRGDTDTQYF. The CDR3 DNA sequence: TGTGCCATCAGTGAGCGGAGGGGGGACACAGATACGCAGTATTTT.

This clonotype has a handful of counts. CDR3 loop: CASSLGVGPEVSDSYEQYF. Written as DNA, the CDR3 is TGTGCCAGCAGCTTAGGTGTCGGACCCGAAGTTTCAGACTCCTACGAGCAGTACTTC. V and J are TRBV7-8 and TRBJ2-7; D remains ambiguous. Trimming removed 1 base at V and 0 bases at J, with 22 bases between. CDR1 is SGHVS and CDR2 is FQNEAQ in the germline V gene. CDR3 length: 19 residues.

V gene TRBV12-3 or TRBV12-4 combines with J gene TRBJ2-2; a weak D match, TRBD1 (5 bases). The V end was cut by 8 bases, the J end by 6 bases, with 13 bases between. This CDR3 comprises 13 residues. CDR3 amino acids: CASGQGVAGELFF. CDR3 in DNA: TGTGCCAGCGGGCAGGGCGTGGCCGGGGAGCTGTTTTTT.

The chain links TRBV25-1 to TRBJ2-1; no reliable D call. The germline V and J ends were trimmed by 2 bases and 4 bases, with 6 bases remaining between them. This CDR3 is built from 13 residues. Germline CDR1 is MGHDK and CDR2 is SYGVNS. In DNA form, the CDR3 reads TGTGCCAGCAGTGAACGCCAATACAATGAGCAGTTCTTC. Its translation: CASSERQYNEQFF.

This clonotype appeared once. V and J are TRBV6-5 and TRBJ1-5, with D tentatively TRBD1 (5 bases). Germline lookup yields CDR1 MNHEY and CDR2 SVGAGI. CDR3 length: 15 amino acids. Trimming stripped 5 bases from V and 6 bases from J, with 17 bases between. The CDR3 loop is CASSPAGEGGQPQHF. CDR3 coding DNA: TGTGCCAGCAGTCCCGCGGGGGAGGGCGGTCAGCCCCAGCATTTT.

This clonotype was observed a few times. The chain uses TRBV25-1 and TRBJ2-2; no reliable D call. CDR3 size: 13 residues. V lost 5 bases, J lost 1 base, and 5 bases lay in between. The germline V gene has CDR1 MGHDK and CDR2 SYGVNS. This CDR3 is CASSRGNTGELFF. CDR3 DNA: TGTGCCAGCAGTCGTGGGAACACCGGGGAGCTGTTTTTT.

The V and J genes are TRBV9 and TRBJ2-1, with 9 bases that match TRBD1. Germline V gene sequence: CDR1 SGDLS, CDR2 YYNGEE. CDR3 length: 18 residues. Germline trimming cut 4 bases from V and 4 bases from J; bases unmatched to any gene: 15. The CDR3 is CASSTSPRTGATYNEQFF. CDR3 sequence (DNA): TGTGCCAGCAGCACCTCGCCCCGGACAGGGGCAACATACAATGAGCAGTTCTTC.

This clonotype was seen a few times. The V gene is TRBV20-1, the J gene TRBJ1-4; a weak D match, TRBD1 (5 bases). V was trimmed by 6 bases and J by 6 bases, leaving 14 bases between them. CDR3 size: 13 residues. CDR1 and CDR2 from the germline V gene are DFQATT and SNEGSKA (reference sequence). The CDR3 spells CSARISGHEKLFF. The CDR3 DNA sequence: TGCAGTGCCAGGATCTCAGGGCATGAAAAACTGTTTTTT.

The rearrangement links TRBV7-2 to TRBJ1-6, with D possibly being TRBD1 (5 bases). Trimming removed 1 base from V and 5 bases from J, with 9 bases in between. The germline V gene has CDR1 SGHTA and CDR2 FQGNSA. The CDR3 has 15 amino acids. The CDR3 loop is CASSLGGRHNSPLHF. The CDR3 nucleotides read TGTGCCAGCAGCTTAGGGGGACGGCATAATTCACCCCTCCACTTT.

This clonotype was counted many times. This chain connects TRBV4-2 to TRBJ2-5, with 14 bases identical to TRBD2. This CDR3 has 16 amino acids. Germline CDR1 and CDR2: LGHNA and YNFKEQ. V lost 4 bases, J lost 4 bases, and 5 bases stayed unmatched. The CDR3 region is CASSRRLAGGRETQYF. In DNA form, the CDR3 reads TGTGCCAGCAGCCGCAGACTAGCGGGGGGGCGAGAGACCCAGTACTTC.

A single count supports this clonotype. J is TRBJ2-5 and V is TRBV4-3; the D gene is possibly TRBD2 (7 bases). Germline V gene lookup returns CDR1 LGHNA and CDR2 YSLEER. Trimming removed 2 bases at V and 11 bases at J, with 18 bases between. This CDR3 contains 14 residues. The CDR3 protein is CASSQKGVAGEQYF. The CDR3 nucleotides are TGCGCCAGCAGCCAAAAGGGGGTGGCGGGAGAGCAGTACTTC.

This clonotype was observed a few times. The chain couples TRBV2 to TRBJ2-7; D remains ambiguous. This CDR3 is 14 amino acids long. Between the trimmed V and J ends, which lost 6 bases and 3 bases, there was a span of 15 bases. Germline V gives CDR1 SNHLY, CDR2 FYNNEI. CDR3 bases: TGTGCCAGCAGCAACCGGGCCACGCGCTACGAGCAGTACTTC. Its protein is CASSNRATRYEQYF.

In its sample, this clonotype was seen a few times. The chain joins TRBV28 to TRBJ1-2; TRBD1 might be the D (5 bases). V lost 3 bases and J lost 4, with 15 bases in between. Germline CDR1 reads MDHEN; CDR2 reads SYDVKM. The CDR3 has 15 amino acids. The CDR3 DNA is TGTGCCAGCAGTTTGACAGAACGAGCCCTCTATGGCTACACCTTC. Translation gives CASSLTERALYGYTF.

To note about this clonotype: A read error may account for a junction end that differs from germline. V and J are TRBV18 and TRBJ1-2; 9 bases are shared with TRBD1. CDR3 length equals 12 residues. Looked up from germline, CDR1 is KGHSH and CDR2 is LQKENI. The CDR3 region is CASAPPTGGCTF. In DNA, the CDR3 is TGTGCCAGCGCACCACCTACAGGGGGCTGCACCTTC.

The J gene is TRBJ2-7, the V gene TRBV29-1; TRBD1 aligns across 10 bases. This CDR3 has 15 residues. CDR1 and CDR2 (germline): SQVTM, ANQGSEA. Trimming removed 6 bases from V and 5 bases from J; junction bases left unmatched: 13. The CDR3 bases are TGCAGCGTCTCTCCTACCGGGACAGGGGTCCACGAGCAGTACTTC. Protein: CSVSPTGTGVHEQYF.

This chain links TRBV7-2 with TRBJ2-5; D is tentatively TRBD1 or TRBD2 (5 bases each). The J call may not be correct, given that the DNA end is closer to TRBJ2-7. The CDR3 runs to 15 residues. In germline, CDR1 is SGHTA, CDR2 FQGNSA. CDR3 sequence: CASSLGGLAYYEQYF. The CDR3 DNA is TGTGCCAGCAGCTTAGGGGGGTTAGCGTATTACGAGCAGTACTTC.

The chain combines TRBV20-1 with TRBJ1-5; a possible D gene is TRBD1 (6 bases). The CDR3 is 16 amino acids. Trimming left V 0 bases short and J 4 bases short, with 16 bases between. Germline values: CDR1 DFQATT, CDR2 SNEGSKA (reference sequence). CDR3 coding DNA: TGCAGTGCTAGAGATACCCTACAGGGCCTTAATCAGCCCCAGCATTTT. It is translated as CSARDTLQGLNQPQHF.

This chain joins TRBV4-1 and TRBJ2-5; possibly TRBD1 for D (5 bases). There are 16 residues in the CDR3. Per the germline V gene, CDR1 is MGHRA and CDR2 is YSYEKL. The V gene lost 4 bases and the J gene lost 4 bases, with 19 bases spanning the gap. In DNA form, the CDR3 reads TGCGCCAGCAGCCCCATTTTTGGGGCGACCGGAGAGACCCAGTACTTC. Translation gives CASSPIFGATGETQYF.

This clonotype has more than one count but fewer than ten. The chain couples TRBV7-9 to TRBJ2-7; 10 nucleotides line up with TRBD1. V dropped 5 bases and J dropped 4; count of bases not matched to a gene: 5. The CDR3 loop spans 14 amino acids. Germline V gene lookup returns CDR1 SEHNR and CDR2 FQNEAQ (reference sequence). CDR3 residues: CASSIGTGEYEQYF. CDR3 sequence (DNA): TGTGCCAGCAGCATCGGGACAGGGGAGTACGAGCAGTACTTC.

V usage is TRBV13 and J usage is TRBJ1-2; no clear D gene. The CDR3 is 11 residues long. CDR1 is PRHDT and CDR2 is FYEKMQ in the germline V gene (reference sequence). The germline V and J ends were trimmed by 4 bases and 8 bases, with 8 bases remaining between them. CDR3 in amino acids: CASSSLNGYTF. CDR3 sequence (DNA): TGTGCCAGCAGCTCACTTAACGGCTACACCTTC.

The chain has TRBV4-2 and TRBJ2-1, with D maybe TRBD2 (6 bases). Germline V gene lookup returns CDR1 LGHNA and CDR2 YNFKEQ. The CDR3 is 16 residues long. V was pared by 0 bases and J by 4 bases, with 13 bases between. CDR3 protein: CASSQDRNSGYNEQFF. The CDR3 DNA reads TGTGCCAGCAGCCAAGATCGGAATAGCGGATACAATGAGCAGTTCTTC.

The V call is TRBV19, the J call TRBJ1-5; TRBD1 is a possible D gene (5 bases). Germline CDR1 LNHDA, CDR2 SQIVND (reference sequence). Trimming removed 3 bases at V and 2 bases at J, with 5 bases between. The CDR3 covers 13 residues. CDR3 in DNA: TGTGCCAGTAGTATGGGGGGCAATCAGCCCCAGCATTTT. It translates to CASSMGGNQPQHF.